A selection of T cell receptor beta chains follows, all from one sample in a study of identical twins. In TCRdb, the 5' RACE reads were re-called with MiXCR into one record per CDR3 protein. The table includes nearly 650,000 distinct CDR3 sequences, under 8.5% detected once. The sample also formed part of further work on yellow fever vaccine responses in identical twins.

The sample consisted of PBMCs. These receptors originate from a woman between 18 and 29 years old in good health. Both conserved end residues are part of each CDR3.

v_gene: TRBV7-9; j_gene: TRBJ2-1; CDR3aa: CASSLALGGGAYNEQFF
v_gene: TRBV4-1; j_gene: TRBJ2-5; CDR3aa: CASSQAGLWGTQYF
v_gene: TRBV18; j_gene: TRBJ2-1; CDR3aa: CASSPRRTSGTHNEQFF
v_gene: TRBV11-2; j_gene: TRBJ2-5; CDR3aa: CASSLDPPGRGQETQYF
v_gene: TRBV5-1; j_gene: TRBJ2-3; CDR3aa: CASSPNRGERTDTQYF
v_gene: TRBV28; j_gene: TRBJ2-4; CDR3aa: CASSPIFQNIQYF
v_gene: TRBV29-1; j_gene: TRBJ2-7; CDR3aa: CSVEVRYEQYF
v_gene: TRBV29-1; j_gene: TRBJ2-1; CDR3aa: CSVHRQGLVNEQFF
v_gene: TRBV3-1; j_gene: TRBJ2-1; CDR3aa: CASSLPVGNEQFF
v_gene: TRBV7-2; j_gene: TRBJ2-5; CDR3aa: CASSQLGQGSETQYF
v_gene: TRBV18; j_gene: TRBJ2-7; CDR3aa: CASSPTGSSSYEQYF
v_gene: TRBV20-1; j_gene: TRBJ2-5; CDR3aa: CSALGEGQETQYF
v_gene: TRBV5-1; j_gene: TRBJ2-2; CDR3aa: CASRRAGGWAGELFF
v_gene: TRBV20-1; j_gene: TRBJ2-5; CDR3aa: CSARGGSRQETQYF
v_gene: TRBV7-8; j_gene: TRBJ2-7; CDR3aa: CASSPLLGGQPYEQYF
v_gene: TRBV10-3; j_gene: TRBJ2-5; CDR3aa: CAISEDQVGAQETQYF
v_gene: TRBV28; j_gene: TRBJ1-1; CDR3aa: CASSLGGENWWTEAFF
v_gene: TRBV11-2; j_gene: TRBJ2-1; CDR3aa: CASSLYDNSYNEQFF
v_gene: TRBV24-1; j_gene: TRBJ2-7; CDR3aa: CATSDFPDSYEQYF
v_gene: TRBV24-1; j_gene: TRBJ2-1; CDR3aa: CATRKGMDNEQFF
v_gene: TRBV6-1; j_gene: TRBJ1-2; CDR3aa: CASSPAGGGGYTF
v_gene: TRBV20-1; j_gene: TRBJ2-1; CDR3aa: CSAKLAGGRGEQFF
v_gene: TRBV7-2; j_gene: TRBJ1-2; CDR3aa: CASSPPIVRGGGYTF
v_gene: TRBV18; j_gene: TRBJ2-5; CDR3aa: CASSQRRYQETQYF
v_gene: TRBV11-2; j_gene: TRBJ2-3; CDR3aa: CASSLVGQIFTDTQYF
v_gene: TRBV14; j_gene: TRBJ2-1; CDR3aa: CASSQGSGYPYNEQFF
v_gene: TRBV25-1; j_gene: TRBJ2-3; CDR3aa: CASSDLDTTSTDTQYF
v_gene: TRBV10-1; j_gene: TRBJ2-2; CDR3aa: CASSPSLFSGETNTGELFF
v_gene: TRBV29-1; j_gene: TRBJ2-7; CDR3aa: CSVERQENYEQYF
v_gene: TRBV12-3/TRBV12-4; j_gene: TRBJ1-2; CDR3aa: CASSFGGRAGYTF
v_gene: TRBV12-3/TRBV12-4; j_gene: TRBJ1-4; CDR3aa: CASSSRGGDEKLFF
v_gene: TRBV20-1; j_gene: TRBJ2-1; CDR3aa: CSARDPGTGGSYNEQFF
v_gene: TRBV5-1; j_gene: TRBJ2-2; CDR3aa: CASSFAGQTGELFF
v_gene: TRBV28; j_gene: TRBJ2-7; CDR3aa: CASSGTAYEQYF
v_gene: TRBV29-1; j_gene: TRBJ1-1; CDR3aa: CSVEVSGRMNTEAFF
v_gene: TRBV2; j_gene: TRBJ2-3; CDR3aa: CATQSGRAADTQYF
v_gene: TRBV5-6; j_gene: TRBJ2-7; CDR3aa: CASSSGLIYEQYF
v_gene: TRBV11-2; j_gene: TRBJ2-3; CDR3aa: CASGGDSDTQYF
v_gene: TRBV28; j_gene: TRBJ2-1; CDR3aa: CASSYSSGSTYNEQFF
v_gene: TRBV5-5; j_gene: TRBJ2-1; CDR3aa: CASSLSLAGPYNEQFF
v_gene: TRBV10-3; j_gene: TRBJ2-2; CDR3aa: CVSGEGGTGELFF